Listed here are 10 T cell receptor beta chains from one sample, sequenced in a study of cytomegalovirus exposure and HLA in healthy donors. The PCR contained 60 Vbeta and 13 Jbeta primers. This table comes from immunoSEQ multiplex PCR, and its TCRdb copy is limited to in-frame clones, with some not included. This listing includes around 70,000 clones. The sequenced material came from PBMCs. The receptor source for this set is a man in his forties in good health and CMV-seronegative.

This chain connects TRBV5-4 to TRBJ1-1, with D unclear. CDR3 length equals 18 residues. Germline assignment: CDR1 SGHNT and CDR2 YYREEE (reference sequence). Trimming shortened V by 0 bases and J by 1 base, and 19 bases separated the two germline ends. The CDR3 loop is CASSLEGGPLLPNTEAFF. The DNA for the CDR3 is TGTGCCAGCAGCTTGGAGGGAGGGCCCCTACTGCCGAACACTGAAGCTTTCTTT.

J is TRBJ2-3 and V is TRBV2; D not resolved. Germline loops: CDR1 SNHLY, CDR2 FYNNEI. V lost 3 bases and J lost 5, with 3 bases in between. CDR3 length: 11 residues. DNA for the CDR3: TGTGCCAGCAGTGACAAAGATACGCAGTATTTT. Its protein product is CASSDKDTQYF.

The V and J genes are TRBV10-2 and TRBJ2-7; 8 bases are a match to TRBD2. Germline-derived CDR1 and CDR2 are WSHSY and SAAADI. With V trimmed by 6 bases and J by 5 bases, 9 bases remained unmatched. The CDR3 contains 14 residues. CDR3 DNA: TGCGCCAGCAGCCCCCGGGGGGGCTCTCACGAGCAGTACTTC. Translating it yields CASSPRGGSHEQYF.

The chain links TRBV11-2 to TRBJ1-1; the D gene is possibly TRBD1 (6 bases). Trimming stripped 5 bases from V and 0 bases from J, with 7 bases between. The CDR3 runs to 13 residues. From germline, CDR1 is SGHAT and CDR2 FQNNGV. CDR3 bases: TGTGCCAGCAGCCAGGGGCTGAACACTGAAGCTTTCTTT. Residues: CASSQGLNTEAFF.

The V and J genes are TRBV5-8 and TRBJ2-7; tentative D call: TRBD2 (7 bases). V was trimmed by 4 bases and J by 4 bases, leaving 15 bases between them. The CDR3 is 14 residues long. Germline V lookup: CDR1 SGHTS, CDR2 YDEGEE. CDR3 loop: CASSHRGGGYEQYF. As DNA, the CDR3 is TGTGCCAGCAGCCACAGAGGGGGAGGGTACGAGCAGTACTTC.

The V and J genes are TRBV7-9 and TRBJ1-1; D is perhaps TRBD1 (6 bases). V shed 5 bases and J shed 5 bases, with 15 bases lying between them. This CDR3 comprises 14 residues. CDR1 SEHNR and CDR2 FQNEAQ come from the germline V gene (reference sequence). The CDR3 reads CASSRGQTGTEAFF. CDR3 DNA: TGTGCCAGCAGCCGCGGACAGACAGGAACTGAAGCTTTCTTT.

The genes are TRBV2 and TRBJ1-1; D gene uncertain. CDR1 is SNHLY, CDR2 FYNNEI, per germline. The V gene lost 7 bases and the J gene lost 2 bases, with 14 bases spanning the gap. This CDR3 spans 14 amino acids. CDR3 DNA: TGTGCCAGCACAATCGGCGGAGACAACACTGAAGCTTTCTTT. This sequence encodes CASTIGGDNTEAFF.

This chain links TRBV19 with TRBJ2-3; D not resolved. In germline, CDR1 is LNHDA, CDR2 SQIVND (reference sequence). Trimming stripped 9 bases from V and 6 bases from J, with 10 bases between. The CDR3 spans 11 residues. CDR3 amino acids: CASRVRDTQYF. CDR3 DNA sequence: TGTGCCAGCCGGGTGCGGGATACGCAGTATTTT.

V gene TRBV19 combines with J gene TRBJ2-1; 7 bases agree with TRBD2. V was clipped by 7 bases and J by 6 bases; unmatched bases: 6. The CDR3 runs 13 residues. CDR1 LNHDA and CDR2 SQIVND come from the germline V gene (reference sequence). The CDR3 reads CASTPTSPNEQFF. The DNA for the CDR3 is TGTGCCAGTACCCCGACTAGCCCCAATGAGCAGTTCTTC.

The DNA for the CDR3 is TGTGCCAGCAGCTATGGGACTAGCGGGAGGTATGAGCAGTTCTTC. It yields the protein CASSYGTSGRYEQFF. V and J are TRBV7-2 and TRBJ2-1; 15 nucleotides align to TRBD2. V lost 4 bases, J lost 8 bases, and 3 bases stayed unmatched. The germline V gene encodes CDR1 SGHTA and CDR2 FQGNSA. CDR3 length equals 15 residues.